This TCR beta chain was obtained from a study of CD8+ T cells in alopecia areata. It was cDNA, reverse transcribed from extracted RNA, that served as the sequencing template. The data were produced by immunoSEQ multiplex PCR, yet TCRdb's version contains in-frame clones alone and is incomplete. The repertoire holds about 97,000 clones, with roughly two fifths as singletons. In germline, CDR1 is MNHEY, CDR2 SVGAGI. The CDR3 is made up of 11 amino acids. The germline V and J ends were trimmed by 6 bases and 3 bases, with 6 bases remaining between them. Comment on this clone: Distinct nucleotide sequences in the sample also encode this CDR3.

The receptor was isolated from a human donor with alopecia areata. Sample: CD4+ T cells sorted from blood. The rearrangement uses TRBV6-5 and TRBJ2-7; no definite D call. The CDR3 nucleotides are TGTGCCAGCAGATCATTCTACGAGCAGTACTTC. This gives the protein CASRSFYEQYF.